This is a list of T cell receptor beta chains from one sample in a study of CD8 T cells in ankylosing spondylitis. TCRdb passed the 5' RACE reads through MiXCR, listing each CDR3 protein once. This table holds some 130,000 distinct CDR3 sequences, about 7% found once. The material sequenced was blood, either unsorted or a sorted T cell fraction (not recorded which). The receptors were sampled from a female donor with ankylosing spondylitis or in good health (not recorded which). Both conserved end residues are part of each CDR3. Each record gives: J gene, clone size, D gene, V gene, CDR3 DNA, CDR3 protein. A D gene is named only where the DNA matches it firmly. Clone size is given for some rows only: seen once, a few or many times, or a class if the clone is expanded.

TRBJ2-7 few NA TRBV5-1 TGCGCCAGCAGCACGGGACAGCGGGGGTACGAGCAGTACTTC CASSTGQRGYEQYF
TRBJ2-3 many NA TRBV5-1 TGCGCCAGCAGCCTCCAAGCGGGCTTCACAGATACGCAGTATTTT CASSLQAGFTDTQYF
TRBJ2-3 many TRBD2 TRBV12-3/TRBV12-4 TGTGCCAGCAGTCCTCTAGCGGGGGGAGGGGCAGATACGCAGTATTTT CASSPLAGGGADTQYF
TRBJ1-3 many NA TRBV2 TGTGCCAGCTCGGGCAGCATACTCTCTGGAAACACCATATATTTT CASSGSILSGNTIYF
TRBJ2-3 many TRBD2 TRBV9 TGTGCCAGCAGCGTGGGGAGCGGGGGCTGGGCAGATACGCAGTATTTT CASSVGSGGWADTQYF
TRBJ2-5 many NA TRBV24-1 TGTGCCACCAGTGATGCGGGAAAGGGCGCCCAAGAGACCCAGTACTTC CATSDAGKGAQETQYF
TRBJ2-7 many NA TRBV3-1 TGTGCCAGCAGCCAGAAACTCGAGCAGTACTTC CASSQKLEQYF
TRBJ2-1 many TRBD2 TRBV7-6 TGTGCCAGCAGTCCCGGACTAGCGGGGCGGAAGGGGTCCTACAATGAGCAGTTCTTC CASSPGLAGRKGSYNEQFF
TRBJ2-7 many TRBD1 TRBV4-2 TGTGCCAGCAGCCAAGGGGGACAGGGATACTACGAGCAGTACTTC CASSQGGQGYYEQYF
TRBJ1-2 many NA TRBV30 TGTGCCTGGAGTAAGGCAATCTATGGCTACACCTTC CAWSKAIYGYTF
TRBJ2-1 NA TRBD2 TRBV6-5 TGTGCCAGCAGTCCCCTAGGCGGGGGGGACAAGTTCTTC CASSPLGGGDKFF
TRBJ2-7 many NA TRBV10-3 TGTGCCATCAGCCCAGGGACCCATAGTGAGCAGTACTTC CAISPGTHSEQYF
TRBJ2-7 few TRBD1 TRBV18 TGTGCCAGCTCACCCGTCTTCGGGACAGGAATTTACGAGCAGTACTTC CASSPVFGTGIYEQYF
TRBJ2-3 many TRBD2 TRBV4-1 TGCGCCAGCAGCCAAATAGCGGGGGGCCGCGGCACAGATACGCAGTATTTT CASSQIAGGRGTDTQYF
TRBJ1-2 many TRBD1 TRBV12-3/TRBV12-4 TGTGCCAGCAGTTTTGGGGACAGGGGGTTTGGCTACACCTTC CASSFGDRGFGYTF
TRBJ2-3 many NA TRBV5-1 TGCGCCAGCCGCGCCACTCTCTTTTCAGATACGCAGTATTTT CASRATLFSDTQYF
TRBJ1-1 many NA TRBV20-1 TGCAGTGCTATACACGCGAACACTGAAGCTTTCTTT CSAIHANTEAFF
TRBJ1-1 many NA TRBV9 TGTGCCAGCAGCGTAGGGGATATGAACACTGAAGCTTTCTTT CASSVGDMNTEAFF
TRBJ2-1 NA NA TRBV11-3 TGTGCCAGCAGCTCTGGGTACTACAATGAGCAGTTCTTC CASSSGYYNEQFF
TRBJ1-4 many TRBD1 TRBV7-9 TGTGCCAGCAGCCCCCGGACAGGGTCAACTAATGAAAAACTGTTTTTT CASSPRTGSTNEKLFF
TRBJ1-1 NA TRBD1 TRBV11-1 TGTGCCAGCAGTCGACTTCCACCGGGACAGGGAGCCAACACTGAAGCTTTCTTT CASSRLPPGQGANTEAFF
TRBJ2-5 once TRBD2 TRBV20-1 TGCAGTGCTAGGGTAGCGGGAGAGACCCAGTACTTC CSARVAGETQYF
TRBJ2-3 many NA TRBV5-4 TGTGCCACCTTTCCGGTTGGTACAGATACGCAGTATTTT CATFPVGTDTQYF
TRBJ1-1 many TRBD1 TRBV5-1 TGCGCCAGCAGCTTGGAGGGACAGGGAACTGAAGCTTTCTTT CASSLEGQGTEAFF